The clone carrying this T cell receptor (beta chain) was detected once. Its antigen remains unknown. The V end was cut by 0 bases, the J end by 10 bases, with 13 bases between. The CDR3 loop spans 13 amino acids. Germline CDR1 reads SGDLS; CDR2 reads YYNGEE. This entry belongs to a study of PD-L1 blockade in urothelial cancer. TCRdb's table, derived via immunoSEQ multiplex PCR, lists solely in-frame clones and lacks some. The top ten hold 2.5% to 3.5% of the sample, which has some 60,000 clones, more than 70% seen once. General study points: Below-median TCR clonality that was measured in pretreatment blood predicted better survival.

Source: PBMCs, taken around atezolizumab (anti-PD-L1) treatment. This TCR was sampled from a man in his fifties with urothelial cancer. The chain links TRBV9 to TRBJ1-1; D gene uncertain. The CDR3 here is CASSVGPSPPAFF. In DNA, the CDR3 is TGTGCCAGCAGCGTAGGTCCTTCTCCCCCAGCTTTCTTT.